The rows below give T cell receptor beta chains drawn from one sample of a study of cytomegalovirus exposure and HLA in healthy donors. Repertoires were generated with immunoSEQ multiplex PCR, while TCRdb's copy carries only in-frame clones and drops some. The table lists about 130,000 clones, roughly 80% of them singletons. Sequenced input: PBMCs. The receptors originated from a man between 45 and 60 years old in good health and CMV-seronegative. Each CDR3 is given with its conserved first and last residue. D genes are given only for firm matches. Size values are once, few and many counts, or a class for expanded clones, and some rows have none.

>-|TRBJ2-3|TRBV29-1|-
TGCAGCGTTGACTGGAGGGCAGAGAGCACAGATACGCAGTATTTT
CSVDWRAESTDTQYF
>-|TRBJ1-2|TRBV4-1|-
TGCGCCAGCAGCCAAGATCGTGAACTACGGGGCTACACCTTC
CASSQDRELRGYTF
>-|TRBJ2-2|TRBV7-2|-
TGTGCCAGCAGCCCCAGAAACACCGGGGAGCTGTTTTTT
CASSPRNTGELFF
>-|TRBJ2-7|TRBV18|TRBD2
TGTGCCAGCTCACCTCTAGCGGGAGGGAGTAAGTCCTACGAGCAGTACTTC
CASSPLAGGSKSYEQYF
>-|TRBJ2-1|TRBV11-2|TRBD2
TGTGCCAGCAGCTTGGACCCTAGCGGGAGGTCCTACAATGAGCAGTTCTTC
CASSLDPSGRSYNEQFF
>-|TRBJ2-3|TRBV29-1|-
TGCAGCGTGAAATCAGTTAGCGGTAGCACAGATACGCAGTATTTT
CSVKSVSGSTDTQYF
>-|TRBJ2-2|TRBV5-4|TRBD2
TGTGCCAGCAGCTCCAAGCGGGAGGCTGGGACCGGGGAGCTGTTTTTT
CASSSKREAGTGELFF
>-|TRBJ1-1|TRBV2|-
TGTGCCAGCAGTGAAGGGGGAGCGGACACTGAAGCTTTCTTT
CASSEGGADTEAFF
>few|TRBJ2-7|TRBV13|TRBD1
TGTGCCAGCAGCTTAGGCGAGCAGGGGGCTTACGAGCAGTACTTC
CASSLGEQGAYEQYF
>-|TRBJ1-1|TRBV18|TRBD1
TGTGCCAGCTCACCACTGCGACAGGGAAACACTGAAGCTTTCTTT
CASSPLRQGNTEAFF
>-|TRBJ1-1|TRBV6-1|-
TGTGCCAGCAGTGAGGTGGTCGGGAACACTGAAGCTTTCTTT
CASSEVVGNTEAFF
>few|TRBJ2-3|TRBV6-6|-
TGTGCCAGCAGTCAGGAAGATACGCAGTATTTT
CASSQEDTQYF
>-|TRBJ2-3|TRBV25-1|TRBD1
TGTGCCAGCAGTGAATATCCCGGGACAGGGGGATTGGATACGCAGTATTTT
CASSEYPGTGGLDTQYF
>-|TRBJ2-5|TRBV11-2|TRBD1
TGTGCCAGCAGCTCCACCCGGGACAGGACTCAAGAGACCCAGTACTTC
CASSSTRDRTQETQYF
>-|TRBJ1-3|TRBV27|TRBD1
TGTGCCAGCAGTCCGGGACAGGACTCTGGAAACACCATATATTTT
CASSPGQDSGNTIYF
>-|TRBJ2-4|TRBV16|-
TGTGCCAGCAGCGTCCGGGACACATCTTCGACCAAAAACATTCAGTACTTC
CASSVRDTSSTKNIQYF
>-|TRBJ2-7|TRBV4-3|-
TGCGCCAGCAGCCACGGCGAAGGGGATTTGGGGAACGAGCAGTACTTC
CASSHGEGDLGNEQYF
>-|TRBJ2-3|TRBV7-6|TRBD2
TGTGCCAGCAGCTTAGCTAGCGGGAGAACCGTCCCGCAGTATTTT
CASSLASGRTVPQYF
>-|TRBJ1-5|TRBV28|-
TGTGCCAGCAGTTATACAGGGAGCCAGCCCCAGCATTTT
CASSYTGSQPQHF
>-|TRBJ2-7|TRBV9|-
TGTGCCAGCAGCCCCCGGGATGCCTCCTACGAGCAGTACTTC
CASSPRDASYEQYF
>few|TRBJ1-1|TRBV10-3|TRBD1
TGTGCCATCAGTGAGAGGGACAGTTACTTTGAAGCTTTCTTT
CAISERDSYFEAFF
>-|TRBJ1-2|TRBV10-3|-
TGTGCCATCAGTGAGTCGACAGGTAGTCAGCAAGGCTACACCTTC
CAISESTGSQQGYTF
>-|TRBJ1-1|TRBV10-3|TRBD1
TGTGCCATCAGCGCCGGGACAGGGGCCGCCAGTGGAGCTTTCTTT
CAISAGTGAASGAFF
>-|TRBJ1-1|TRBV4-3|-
TGCGCCAGCAGCCAAGAGCCTGCGCGACAGGTGGCTTTCTTT
CASSQEPARQVAFF
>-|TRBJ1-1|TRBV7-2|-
TGTGCCAGCAGCTTATATCGTAAGGGGATGGGGTCTGAAGCTTTCTTT
CASSLYRKGMGSEAFF
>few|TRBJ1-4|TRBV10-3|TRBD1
TGTGCCATCAGTGATGGTGCTCGACAGGGAACTAATGAAAAACTGTTTTTT
CAISDGARQGTNEKLFF
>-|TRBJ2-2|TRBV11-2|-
TGTGCCAGCAGCTTAGTACGGGGGGCCCCGGAGCTGTTTTTT
CASSLVRGAPELFF
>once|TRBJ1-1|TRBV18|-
TGTGCCAGCTCAATCGTGGAGACGAACACTGAAGCTTTCTTT
CASSIVETNTEAFF
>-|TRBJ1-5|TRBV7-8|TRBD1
TGTGCCAGCAGCCCTAGGACAGGGAATAGCAATCAGCCCCAGCATTTT
CASSPRTGNSNQPQHF
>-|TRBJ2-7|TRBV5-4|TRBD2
TGTGCCAGCAGTCCCGGCGGACTAGCGCAAAGCTCCTACGAGCAGTACTTC
CASSPGGLAQSSYEQYF